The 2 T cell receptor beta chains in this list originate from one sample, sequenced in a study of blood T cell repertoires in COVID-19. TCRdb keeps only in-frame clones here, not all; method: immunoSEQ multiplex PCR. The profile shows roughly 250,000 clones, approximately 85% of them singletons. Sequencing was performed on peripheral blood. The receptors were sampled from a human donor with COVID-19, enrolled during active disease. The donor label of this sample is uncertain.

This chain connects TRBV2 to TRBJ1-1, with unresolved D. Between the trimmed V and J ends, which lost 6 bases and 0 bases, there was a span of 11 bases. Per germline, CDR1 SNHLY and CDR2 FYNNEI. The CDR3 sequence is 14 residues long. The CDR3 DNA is TGTGCCAGCAGAGAGCACAGCATGAACACTGAAGCTTTCTTT. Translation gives CASREHSMNTEAFF.

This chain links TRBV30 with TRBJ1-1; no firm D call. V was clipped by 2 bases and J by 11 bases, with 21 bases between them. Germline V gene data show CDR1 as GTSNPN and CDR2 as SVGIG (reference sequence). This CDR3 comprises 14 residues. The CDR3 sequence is CAWSSSSTAGWAFF. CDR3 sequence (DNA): TGTGCCTGGAGTTCATCCTCTACTGCCGGGTGGGCTTTCTTT.